Sequencing of this T cell receptor beta chain was carried out in a study of T-cell memory formation after mild COVID-19. The study, taken as a whole, reports: Some clones that responded turned up in pre-infection memory, which suggests that cross-reactive memory joined in. CD4/CD8 balance characterized clones contracting day 15 to 85, and CD4+ skew characterized later expanders. Mainly in CM and EM were contracting CD4+ clones; CD8+ were in EMRA.

This clonotype was counted many times. What it binds is unknown. TCRdb ran MiXCR on the 5' RACE reads and lists one entry per CDR3 protein. This sample carries about half a million distinct CDR3 sequences, about 20% of them seen once, and the ten largest clones take roughly an eighth. The CDR3 is 16 amino acids. Germline lookup yields CDR1 SGHRS and CDR2 YFSETQ. Losses at the gene ends were 3 bases for V and 0 bases for J; bases not matched to a gene: 5. The sequencing input was PBMCs or a T cell subset sorted from them (not recorded which). The chain uses TRBV5-1 and TRBJ1-3, with 8 bases fitting TRBD1. This clonotype was obtained from an adult woman who had mild COVID-19 (a few samples of this study predate the infection). Cell type and time point are not known. The CDR3 bases are TGCGCCAGCAGCTGGAGACAGGGGAGCTCTGGAAACACCATATATTTT. Protein product: CASSWRQGSSGNTIYF.